The entry that follows covers one T cell receptor beta chain sequence. This entry belongs to a study of blood T cell repertoires in COVID-19. Per the original data handling: From reference gene primer amplification, estimates of nucleated cell counts were derived. The protocol was immunoSEQ multiplex PCR, while the TCRdb copy is restricted to in-frame clones and leaves out a portion. The D gene and trimming were derived from the DNA, and the V and J assignments and clone size from that table. The sample has about 100,000 clones, 92% seen once; the top ten hold around 6%. Trimming took 6 bases from V and 9 from J; bases not matched to a gene: 4. Per the germline V gene, CDR1 is SGHAT and CDR2 is FQNNGV. This CDR3 is built from 14 residues.

The sequenced sample consisted of peripheral blood. The J gene is TRBJ1-6, the V gene TRBV11-2, with 11 bases that match TRBD1. The receptor was derived from a man in his 70s with acute or convalescent COVID-19. CDR3 DNA: TGTGCCAGCAGTCCCGGGACAGGGGGTTCACCCCTCCACTTT. Residues: CASSPGTGGSPLHF.